What follows are 2 T cell receptor beta chains derived from one specimen sequenced in a study of blood T cell repertoires in COVID-19. Only in-frame clones appear in the TCRdb table, and some are missing; sequencing was by immunoSEQ multiplex PCR. The table has roughly 220,000 clones, around 86% seen once. Sequenced material: peripheral blood. Receptors originate from a man of 80 years or more with acute or convalescent COVID-19.

The chain uses TRBV10-1 and TRBJ2-3, with 7 bases identical to TRBD1. The CDR3 extends over 16 amino acids. The V segment lost 6 bases and the J segment 1 base; nucleotides outside the gene matches: 10. Germline V gene data show CDR1 as WNHNN and CDR2 as SYGVQD (reference sequence). CDR3: CASRRTSGQGTDTQYF. The CDR3 bases are TGCGCCAGCAGACGCACGTCCGGACAGGGCACAGATACGCAGTATTTT.

The chain couples TRBV12-5 to TRBJ1-5; no firm D call. CDR1 is LGHNT and CDR2 is FRNRAP in the germline V gene. Trimming took off 1 base at V and 0 bases at J, with 7 bases between the two ends. CDR3 size: 15 residues. For the CDR3, the DNA is TGTGCTAGTGGTTTGGCACAAACTAGCAATCAGCCCCAGCATTTT. Translating gives CASGLAQTSNQPQHF.